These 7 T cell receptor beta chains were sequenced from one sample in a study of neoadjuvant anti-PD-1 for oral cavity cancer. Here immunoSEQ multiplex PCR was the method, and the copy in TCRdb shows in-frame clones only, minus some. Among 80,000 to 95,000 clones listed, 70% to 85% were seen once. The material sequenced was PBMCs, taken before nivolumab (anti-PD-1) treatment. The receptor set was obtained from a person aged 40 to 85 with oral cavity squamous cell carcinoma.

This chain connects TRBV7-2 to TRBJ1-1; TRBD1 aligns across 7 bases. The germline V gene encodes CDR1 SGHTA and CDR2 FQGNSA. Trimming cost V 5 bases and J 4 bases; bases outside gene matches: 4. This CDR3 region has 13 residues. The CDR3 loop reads CASSMGQSTEAFF. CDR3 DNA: TGTGCCAGCAGCATGGGACAGAGCACTGAAGCTTTCTTT.

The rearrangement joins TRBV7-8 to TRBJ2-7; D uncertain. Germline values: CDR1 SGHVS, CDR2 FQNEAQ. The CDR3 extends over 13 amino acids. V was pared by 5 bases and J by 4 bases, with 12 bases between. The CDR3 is CASSGYPLYEQYF. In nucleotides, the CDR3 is TGTGCCAGCAGCGGATACCCATTGTACGAGCAGTACTTC.

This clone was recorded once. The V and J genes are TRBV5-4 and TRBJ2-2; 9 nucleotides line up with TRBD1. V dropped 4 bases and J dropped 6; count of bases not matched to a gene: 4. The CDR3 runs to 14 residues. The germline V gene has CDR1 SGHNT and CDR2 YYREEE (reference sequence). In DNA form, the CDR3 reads TGTGCCAGCAGCCGGACAGGGGTCCCCGGGGAGCTGTTTTTT. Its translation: CASSRTGVPGELFF.

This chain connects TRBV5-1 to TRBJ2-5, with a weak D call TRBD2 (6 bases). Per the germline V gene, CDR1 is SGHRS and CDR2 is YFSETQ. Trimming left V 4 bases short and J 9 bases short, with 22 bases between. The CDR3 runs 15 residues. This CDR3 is CASSLDPGLNWAQYF. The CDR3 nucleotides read TGCGCCAGCAGCCTGGATCCGGGACTCAACTGGGCCCAGTACTTC.

The CDR3 DNA reads TGTGCCAGCAGCTCGGGACTAGCGGGAGCTGGGGAGCTGTTTTTT. Translated, it gives CASSSGLAGAGELFF. The V gene is TRBV7-3, the J gene TRBJ2-2, with TRBD2 identical over 14 bases. V was pared by 4 bases and J by 8 bases, with 3 bases of the junction left unmatched. Germline assignment: CDR1 SGHTA and CDR2 FQGTGA. This CDR3 is built from 15 residues. Filled out from reference TRBV7-3 and TRBJ2-2, the complete variable domain reads GAGVSQTPSNKVTEKGKYVELRCDPISGHTALYWYRQSLGQGPEFLIYFQGTGAADDSGLPNDRFFAVRPEGSVSTLKIQRTERGDSAVYLCASSSGLAGAGELFFGEGSRLTVL.

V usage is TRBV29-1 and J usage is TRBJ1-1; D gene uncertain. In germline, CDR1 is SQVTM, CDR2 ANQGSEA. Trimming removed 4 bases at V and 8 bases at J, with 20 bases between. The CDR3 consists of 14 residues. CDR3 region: CSVAAPLTGLEAFF. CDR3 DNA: TGCAGCGTTGCTGCTCCCCTGACCGGACTGGAAGCTTTCTTT.

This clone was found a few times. The CDR3 spells CASSRGTGDPTYEQYF. In DNA form, the CDR3 reads TGTGCCAGCAGCCGCGGGACAGGGGATCCAACCTACGAGCAGTACTTC. The rearrangement joins TRBV12-1 to TRBJ2-7; the listed D gene, TRBD1, was not tested against the DNA. TRBV12-1 is shown as a pseudogene. The CDR3 is made up of 16 amino acids.